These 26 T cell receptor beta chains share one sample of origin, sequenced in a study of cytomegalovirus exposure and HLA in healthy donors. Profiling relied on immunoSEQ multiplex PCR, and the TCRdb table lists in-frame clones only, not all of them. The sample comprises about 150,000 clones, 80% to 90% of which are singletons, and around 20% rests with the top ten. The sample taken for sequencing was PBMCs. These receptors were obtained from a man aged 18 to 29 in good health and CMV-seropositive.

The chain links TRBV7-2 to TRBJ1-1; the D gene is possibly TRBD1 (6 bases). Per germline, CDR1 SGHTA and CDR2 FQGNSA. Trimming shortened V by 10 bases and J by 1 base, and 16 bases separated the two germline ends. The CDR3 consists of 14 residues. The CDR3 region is CATAWGQGNTEAFF. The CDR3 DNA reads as TGTGCCACCGCTTGGGGGCAGGGGAACACTGAAGCTTTCTTT.

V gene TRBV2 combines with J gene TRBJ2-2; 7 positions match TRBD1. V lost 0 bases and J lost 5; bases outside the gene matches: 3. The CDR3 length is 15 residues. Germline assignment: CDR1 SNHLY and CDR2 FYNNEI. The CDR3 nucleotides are TGTGCCAGCAGTGAAGCCTTCAGGGGGACCGGGGAGCTGTTTTTT. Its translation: CASSEAFRGTGELFF.

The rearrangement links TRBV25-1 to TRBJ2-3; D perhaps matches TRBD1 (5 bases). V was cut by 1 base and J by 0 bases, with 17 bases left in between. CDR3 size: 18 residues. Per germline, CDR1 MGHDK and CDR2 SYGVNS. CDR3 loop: CASSESRGAASSTDTQYF. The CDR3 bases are TGTGCCAGCAGTGAATCTCGTGGGGCGGCCAGTAGCACAGATACGCAGTATTTT.

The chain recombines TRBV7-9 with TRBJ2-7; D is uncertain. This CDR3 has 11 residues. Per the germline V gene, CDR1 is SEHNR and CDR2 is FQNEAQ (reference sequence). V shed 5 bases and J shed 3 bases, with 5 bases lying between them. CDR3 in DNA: TGTGCCAGCAGCCGCGGCTACGAGCAGTACTTC. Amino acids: CASSRGYEQYF.

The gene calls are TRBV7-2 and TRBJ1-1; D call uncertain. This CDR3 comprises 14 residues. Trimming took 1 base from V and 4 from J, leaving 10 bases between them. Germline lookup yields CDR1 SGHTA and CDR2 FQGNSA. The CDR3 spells CASSLVGGSTEAFF. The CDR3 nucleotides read TGTGCCAGCAGCTTAGTCGGCGGGTCCACTGAAGCTTTCTTT.

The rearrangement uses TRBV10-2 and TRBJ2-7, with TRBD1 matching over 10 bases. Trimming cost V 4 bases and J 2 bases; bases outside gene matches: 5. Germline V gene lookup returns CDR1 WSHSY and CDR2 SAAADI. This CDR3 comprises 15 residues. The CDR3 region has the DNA TGCGCCAGCAGTGCTACCGGGACAGGGGCCTACGAGCAGTACTTC. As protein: CASSATGTGAYEQYF.

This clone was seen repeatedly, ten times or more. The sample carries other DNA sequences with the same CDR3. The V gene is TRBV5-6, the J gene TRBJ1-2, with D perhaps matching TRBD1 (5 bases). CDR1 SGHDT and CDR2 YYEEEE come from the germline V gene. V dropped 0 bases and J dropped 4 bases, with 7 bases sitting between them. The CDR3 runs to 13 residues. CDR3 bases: TGTGCCAGCAGCTTGGAAGGGGCCTATGGCTACACCTTC. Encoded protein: CASSLEGAYGYTF. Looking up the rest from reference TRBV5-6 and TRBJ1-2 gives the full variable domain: DAGVTQSPTHLIKTRGQQVTLRCSPKSGHDTVSWYQQALGQGPQFIFQYYEEEERQRGNFPDRFSGHQFPNYSSELNVNALLLGDSALYLCASSLEGAYGYTFGSGTRLTVV.

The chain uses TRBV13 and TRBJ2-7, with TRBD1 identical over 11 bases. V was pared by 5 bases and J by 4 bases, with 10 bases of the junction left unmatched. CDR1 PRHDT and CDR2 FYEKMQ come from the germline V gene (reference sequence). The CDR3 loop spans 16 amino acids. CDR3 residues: CASSTDGTGGSYEQYF. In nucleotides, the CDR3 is TGTGCCAGCAGCACTGACGGGACAGGGGGGAGTTACGAGCAGTACTTC.

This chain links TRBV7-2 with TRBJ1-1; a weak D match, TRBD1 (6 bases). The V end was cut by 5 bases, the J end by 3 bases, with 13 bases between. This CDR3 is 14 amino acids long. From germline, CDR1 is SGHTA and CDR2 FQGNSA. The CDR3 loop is CASSGGGADTEAFF. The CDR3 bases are TGTGCCAGCAGCGGAGGGGGGGCGGACACTGAAGCTTTCTTT.

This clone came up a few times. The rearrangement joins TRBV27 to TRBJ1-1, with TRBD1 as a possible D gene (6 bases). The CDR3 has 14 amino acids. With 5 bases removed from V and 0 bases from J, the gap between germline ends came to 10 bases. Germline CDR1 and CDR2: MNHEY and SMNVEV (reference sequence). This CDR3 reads CASSPDRVNTEAFF. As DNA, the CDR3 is TGTGCCAGCAGTCCGGACAGAGTGAACACTGAAGCTTTCTTT.

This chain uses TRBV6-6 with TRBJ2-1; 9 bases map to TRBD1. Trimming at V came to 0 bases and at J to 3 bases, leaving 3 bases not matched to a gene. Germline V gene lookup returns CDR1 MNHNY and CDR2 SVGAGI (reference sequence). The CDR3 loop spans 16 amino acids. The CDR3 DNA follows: TGTGCCAGCAGTTACTCGACAGGGGGGGACTACAATGAGCAGTTCTTC. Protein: CASSYSTGGDYNEQFF.

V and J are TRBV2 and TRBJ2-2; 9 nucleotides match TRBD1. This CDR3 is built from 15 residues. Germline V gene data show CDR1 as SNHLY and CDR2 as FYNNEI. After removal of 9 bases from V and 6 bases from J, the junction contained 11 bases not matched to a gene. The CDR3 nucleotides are TGTGCCAGTTTAACCGGGACAGGGCGCGCCGGGGAGCTGTTTTTT. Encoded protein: CASLTGTGRAGELFF. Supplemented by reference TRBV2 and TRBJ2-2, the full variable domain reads EPEVTQTPSHQVTQMGQEVILRCVPISNHLYFYWYRQILGQKVEFLVSFYNNEISEKSEIFDDQFSVERPDGSNFTLKIRSTKLEDSAMYFCASLTGTGRAGELFFGEGSRLTVL.

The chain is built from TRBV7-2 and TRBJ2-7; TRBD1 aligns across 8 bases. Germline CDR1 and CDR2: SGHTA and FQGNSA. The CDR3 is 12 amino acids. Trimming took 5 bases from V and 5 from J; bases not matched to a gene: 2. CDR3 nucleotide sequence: TGTGCCAGCAGCAAGACAGGGGACGAGCAGTACTTC. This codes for CASSKTGDEQYF.

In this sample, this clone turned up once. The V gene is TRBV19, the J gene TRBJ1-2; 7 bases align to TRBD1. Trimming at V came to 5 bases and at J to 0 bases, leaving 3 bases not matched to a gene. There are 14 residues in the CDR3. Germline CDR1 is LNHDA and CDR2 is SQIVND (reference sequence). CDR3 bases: TGTGCCAGTAGTTCGGACAGGACTAACTATGGCTACACCTTC. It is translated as CASSSDRTNYGYTF.

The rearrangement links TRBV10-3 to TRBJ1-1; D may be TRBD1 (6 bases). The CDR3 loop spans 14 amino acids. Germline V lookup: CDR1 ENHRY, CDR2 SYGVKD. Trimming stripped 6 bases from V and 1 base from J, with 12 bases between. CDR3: CAISDRLENTEAFF. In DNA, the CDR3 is TGTGCCATCAGCGACAGGCTTGAGAACACTGAAGCTTTCTTT.

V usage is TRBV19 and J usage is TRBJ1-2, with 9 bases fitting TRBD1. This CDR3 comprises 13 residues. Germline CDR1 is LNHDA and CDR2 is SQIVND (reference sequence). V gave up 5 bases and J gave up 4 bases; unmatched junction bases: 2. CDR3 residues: CASSVTGGYGYTF. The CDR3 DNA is TGTGCCAGTAGTGTGACAGGGGGCTATGGCTACACCTTC.

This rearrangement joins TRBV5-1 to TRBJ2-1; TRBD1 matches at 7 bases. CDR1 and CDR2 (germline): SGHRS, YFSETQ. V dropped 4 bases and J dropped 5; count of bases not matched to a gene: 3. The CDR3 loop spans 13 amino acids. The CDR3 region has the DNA TGCGCCAGCAGCCGTACAGGGGACAATGAGCAGTTCTTC. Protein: CASSRTGDNEQFF.

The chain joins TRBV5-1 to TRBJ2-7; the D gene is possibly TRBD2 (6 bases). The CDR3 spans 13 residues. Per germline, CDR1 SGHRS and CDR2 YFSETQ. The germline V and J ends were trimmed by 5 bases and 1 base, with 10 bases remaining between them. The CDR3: CASSSLASYEQYF. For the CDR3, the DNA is TGCGCCAGCAGTTCCCTAGCGTCCTACGAGCAGTACTTC. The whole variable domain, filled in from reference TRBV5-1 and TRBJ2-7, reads KAGVTQTPRYLIKTRGQQVTLSCSPISGHRSVSWYQQTPGQGLQFLFEYFSETQRNKGNFPGRFSGRQFSNSRSEMNVSTLELGDSALYLCASSSLASYEQYFGPGTRLTVT.

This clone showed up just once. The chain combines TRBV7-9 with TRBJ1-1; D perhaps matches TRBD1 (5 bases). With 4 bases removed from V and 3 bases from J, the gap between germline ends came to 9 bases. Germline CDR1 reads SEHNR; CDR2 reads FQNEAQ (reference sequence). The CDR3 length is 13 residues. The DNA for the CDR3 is TGTGCCAGCAGCTCCAAGGGGTACACTGAAGCTTTCTTT. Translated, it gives CASSSKGYTEAFF.

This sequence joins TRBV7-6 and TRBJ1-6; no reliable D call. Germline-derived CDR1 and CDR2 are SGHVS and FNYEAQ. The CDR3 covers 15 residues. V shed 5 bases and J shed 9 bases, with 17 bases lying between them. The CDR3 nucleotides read TGTGCCAGCAGCCCAACAGCCGGGCGGGGTTCACCCCTCCACTTT. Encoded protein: CASSPTAGRGSPLHF.

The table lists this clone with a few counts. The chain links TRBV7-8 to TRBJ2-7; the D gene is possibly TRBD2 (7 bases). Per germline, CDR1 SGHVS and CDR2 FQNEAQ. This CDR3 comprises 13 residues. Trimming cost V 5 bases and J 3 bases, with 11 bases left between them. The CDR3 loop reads CASSGGADYEQYF. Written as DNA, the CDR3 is TGTGCCAGCAGCGGGGGGGCGGACTACGAGCAGTACTTC.

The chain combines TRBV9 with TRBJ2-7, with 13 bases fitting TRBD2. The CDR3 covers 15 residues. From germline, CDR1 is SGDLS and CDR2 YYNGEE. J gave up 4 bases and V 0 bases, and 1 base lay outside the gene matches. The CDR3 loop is CASSVGLAGGYEQYF. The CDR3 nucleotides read TGTGCCAGCAGCGTAGGACTAGCGGGAGGTTACGAGCAGTACTTC.

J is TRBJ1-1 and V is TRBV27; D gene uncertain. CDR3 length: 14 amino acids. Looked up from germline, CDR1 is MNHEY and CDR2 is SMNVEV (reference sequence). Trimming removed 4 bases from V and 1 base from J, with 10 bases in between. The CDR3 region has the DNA TGTGCCAGCAGTTCCCCCCTCTCGAACACTGAAGCTTTCTTT. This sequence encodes CASSSPLSNTEAFF.

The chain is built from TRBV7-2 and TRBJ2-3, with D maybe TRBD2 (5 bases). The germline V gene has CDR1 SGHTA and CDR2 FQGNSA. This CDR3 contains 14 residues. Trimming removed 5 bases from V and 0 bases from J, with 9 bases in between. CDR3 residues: CASSLWESTDTQYF. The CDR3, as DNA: TGTGCCAGCAGCCTATGGGAGAGCACAGATACGCAGTATTTT.

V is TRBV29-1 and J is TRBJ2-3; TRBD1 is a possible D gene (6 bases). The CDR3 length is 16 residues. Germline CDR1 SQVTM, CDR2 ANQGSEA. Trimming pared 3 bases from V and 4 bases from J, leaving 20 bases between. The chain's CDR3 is CSVDPTGIWGPDTQYF. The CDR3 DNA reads TGCAGCGTTGACCCCACAGGGATCTGGGGGCCAGATACGCAGTATTTT.

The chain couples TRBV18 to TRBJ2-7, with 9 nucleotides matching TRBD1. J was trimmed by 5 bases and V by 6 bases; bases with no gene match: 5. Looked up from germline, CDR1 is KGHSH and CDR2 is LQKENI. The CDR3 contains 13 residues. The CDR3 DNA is TGTGCCAGCTCCCAGGGACAGGGTAACGAGCAGTACTTC. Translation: CASSQGQGNEQYF.